The next 29 T cell receptor beta chains were all read from a single sample in a study of post-analysis software for immune sequencing data. cDNA libraries for TCR beta contained unique molecular identifiers. TCRdb itself ran the PCR reads through MiXCR, one entry per CDR3 protein. The sample yields 740,000 or so distinct CDR3 sequences, 53% seen once. No antigens are known for them. Broader study findings: Four or five TRBV segments (TRBV5-6, TRBV5-1 and TRBV20-1 among them) occurred more frequently in patients than in controls.

Source material: blood. The receptors originated from a girl aged 10-17 years with multiple sclerosis.

Points on this clonotype: Sequence at one end of the junction differs from germline and may be a read error. The gene calls are TRBV12-3 or TRBV12-4 and TRBJ2-7; 9 bases are a match to TRBD1. This CDR3 region has 15 residues. The CDR3 DNA follows: TGTGCCAGCAGTCCCGGGACAGGGAACCATTACGGGCAGTACTTC. It codes for CASSPGTGNHYGQYF.

The chain joins TRBV20-1 to TRBJ2-1, with D possibly being TRBD1 (5 bases). V was cut by 0 bases and J by 3 bases, with 15 bases left in between. The CDR3 has 16 residues. Germline V CDR1 and CDR2: DFQATT, SNEGSKA (reference sequence). The CDR3 DNA sequence: TGCAGTGCTAGAGATGGGGCGGCTACAGTCTACAATGAGCAGTTCTTC. Protein sequence: CSARDGAATVYNEQFF.

This clonotype has more than one count but fewer than ten. CDR3 residues: CASSLVGLQTQYF. CDR3 nucleotides: TGTGCCAGCAGTTTAGTAGGGCTTCAGACCCAGTACTTC. The chain couples TRBV27 to TRBJ2-5; D is unclear. The CDR3 is 13 residues long. V was clipped by 2 bases and J by 6 bases, with 10 bases between them. Germline V gene sequence: CDR1 MNHEY, CDR2 SMNVEV (reference sequence).

On this clonotype itself: Germline and junction disagree at one end, which may indicate a read error. The genes are TRBV11-2 and TRBJ2-1; 11 bases line up with TRBD1. The CDR3 totals 20 residues. Per germline, CDR1 SGHAT and CDR2 FQNNGV. CDR3 nucleotides: TGTGCCAGCAGTTGGGGGACAGGGGGAATAACCCCCAGCTCCTACAATGAGCGGTTCTTC. Amino acids: CASSWGTGGITPSSYNERFF.

This clonotype was detected only a few times. The chain links TRBV20-1 to TRBJ2-1, with unresolved D. The CDR3 spans 10 residues. V was pared by 4 bases and J by 5 bases, with 3 bases between. The germline V gene has CDR1 DFQATT and CDR2 SNEGSKA (reference sequence). Written as DNA, the CDR3 is TGCAGTGCTATGAACAATGAGCAGTTCTTC. This sequence encodes CSAMNNEQFF.

This clonotype was detected once. The gene calls are TRBV3-1 and TRBJ1-1; tentative D call: TRBD1 (6 bases). CDR3 length equals 15 residues. Between the trimmed V and J ends, which lost 4 bases and 8 bases, there was a span of 20 bases. CDR1 and CDR2 from the germline V gene are LGHDT and YNNKEL (reference sequence). This CDR3 reads CASSPPGGRGTEAFF. The CDR3 bases are TGTGCCAGCAGCCCTCCGGGAGGGAGGGGGACGGAAGCTTTCTTT.

This chain connects TRBV7-8 to TRBJ2-1, with 9 positions matching TRBD2. The germline gives CDR1 SGHVS, CDR2 FQNEAQ. CDR3 length: 16 amino acids. V was clipped by 5 bases and J by 7 bases; unmatched bases: 12. As DNA, the CDR3 is TGTGCCAGCAGCCCCTCGGTAGCGGGAGTCAATAATGAGCAGTTCTTC. Amino acid sequence: CASSPSVAGVNNEQFF.

V is TRBV29-1 and J is TRBJ2-5, with D perhaps being TRBD1 or TRBD2 (5 bases each). The CDR3 loop spans 13 amino acids. Trimming took 2 bases from V and 4 from J, leaving 11 bases between them. Germline lookup yields CDR1 SQVTM and CDR2 ANQGSEA. The DNA for the CDR3 is TGCAGCGTTGAATTCGTGGGGGTAGAGACCCAGTACTTC. This sequence encodes CSVEFVGVETQYF.

The chain couples TRBV2 to TRBJ2-4; the D gene is possibly TRBD1 (7 bases). The germline V and J ends were trimmed by 7 bases and 3 bases, with 16 bases remaining between them. This CDR3 is 15 amino acids long. CDR1 SNHLY and CDR2 FYNNEI come from the germline V gene. CDR3 sequence (DNA): TGTGCCAGCAATGGGCAGGGGGGATACAAAAACATTCAGTACTTC. Translated: CASNGQGGYKNIQYF.

This clonotype was counted a single time. V is TRBV20-1 and J is TRBJ2-1, with 11 nucleotides matching TRBD2. Germline lookup yields CDR1 DFQATT and CDR2 SNEGSKA (reference sequence). With V trimmed by 4 bases and J by 6 bases, 5 bases remained unmatched. This CDR3 region has 14 residues. The CDR3 DNA is TGCAGTGCTATTACTAGCGGGAGTTTCAATGAGCAGTTCTTC. This encodes CSAITSGSFNEQFF.

This clonotype was detected only a few times. The rearrangement uses TRBV6-2 or TRBV6-3 and TRBJ2-5; D perhaps matches TRBD1 (6 bases). CDR3 length equals 15 residues. Per the germline V gene, CDR1 is MNHEY and CDR2 is SVGEGT. V was cut by 5 bases and J by 4 bases, with 17 bases left in between. The CDR3 sequence is CASSRDRIRRETQYF. CDR3 nucleotide sequence: TGTGCCAGCAGTCGTGACAGGATACGGCGAGAGACCCAGTACTTC.

The V gene is TRBV15, the J gene TRBJ1-2; D perhaps matches TRBD1 (5 bases). Per germline, CDR1 LNHNV and CDR2 YYDKDF (reference sequence). The CDR3 runs 14 residues. V shed 0 bases and J shed 6 bases, with 11 bases lying between them. The CDR3: CATSRDTQGNGYTF. CDR3 coding DNA: TGTGCCACCAGCAGAGATACCCAGGGAAATGGCTACACCTTC. Full variable domain (remainder filled in from reference TRBV15 and TRBJ1-2): DAMVIQNPRYQVTQFGKPVTLSCSQTLNHNVMYWYQQKSSQAPKLLFHYYDKDFNNEADTPDNFQSRRPNTSFCFLDIRSPGLGDTAMYLCATSRDTQGNGYTFGSGTRLTVV.

This clonotype came up a few times. The gene calls are TRBV7-9 and TRBJ2-7; 12 bases agree with TRBD2. Germline V CDR1 and CDR2: SEHNR, FQNEAQ (reference sequence). The length of the CDR3 is 20 residues. V dropped 4 bases and J dropped 2; count of bases not matched to a gene: 18. For the CDR3, the DNA is TGTGCCAGCAGCTCACCCACGCCCAATACTAGCGGGAGGTCAGCCTACGAGCAGTACTTC. This translates into CASSSPTPNTSGRSAYEQYF.

The chain employs TRBV12-3 or TRBV12-4 and TRBJ2-7; D might be TRBD1 (6 bases). Trimming shortened V by 4 bases and J by 2 bases, and 15 bases separated the two germline ends. CDR3 length equals 15 residues. CDR3 coding DNA: TGTGCCAGCAGTTGGACAGCCACGGTGACCTACGAGCAGTACTTC. It codes for CASSWTATVTYEQYF.

This clonotype appeared a few times. The chain couples TRBV20-1 to TRBJ2-3; 14 nucleotides match TRBD2. Trimming removed 3 bases from V and 2 bases from J; junction bases left unmatched: 4. The CDR3 contains 16 residues. Germline V gene sequence: CDR1 DFQATT, CDR2 SNEGSKA (reference sequence). In nucleotides, the CDR3 is TGCAGTGCTAGCCGACTAGCGGGAGGGTTCACAGATACGCAGTATTTT. Its translation: CSASRLAGGFTDTQYF.

This clonotype occurred a few times. The gene calls are TRBV4-2 and TRBJ2-1; 10 nucleotides align to TRBD2. Germline V gene lookup returns CDR1 LGHNA and CDR2 YNFKEQ. CDR3 length: 15 amino acids. The J segment lost 2 bases and the V segment lost 2 bases, leaving 0 bases of the junction unmatched. CDR3 sequence reads: CASSQSGGAYNEQFF. CDR3 coding DNA: TGTGCCAGCAGCCAAAGCGGGGGGGCCTACAATGAGCAGTTCTTC.

This rearrangement joins TRBV6-5 to TRBJ1-1, with D maybe TRBD1 (6 bases). The germline V and J ends were trimmed by 7 bases and 2 bases, with 14 bases remaining between them. This CDR3 has 14 amino acids. Germline V lookup: CDR1 MNHEY, CDR2 SVGAGI. CDR3 protein: CASKTGLGNTEAFF. The CDR3 coding sequence is TGTGCCAGCAAAACAGGGTTAGGAAACACTGAAGCTTTCTTT.

The V and J genes are TRBV9 and TRBJ1-2, with 7 bases aligning to TRBD1. The junction had 7 bases not matched to a gene; V was cut back by 0 bases and J by 5 bases. CDR3 size: 15 residues. Germline-derived CDR1 and CDR2 are SGDLS and YYNGEE. The CDR3 protein is CASSVAETGRYGYTF. DNA for the CDR3: TGTGCCAGCAGCGTAGCCGAGACAGGGAGGTATGGCTACACCTTC.

Only a few counts were recorded for this clonotype. The rearrangement uses TRBV7-2 and TRBJ2-7; 9 bases match TRBD1. The CDR3 extends over 15 amino acids. From germline, CDR1 is SGHTA and CDR2 FQGNSA. V dropped 1 base and J dropped 2; count of bases not matched to a gene: 3. The CDR3 region has the DNA TGTGCCAGCAGCTTAGATGGGACAGGGACCTACGAGCAGTACTTC. It specifies CASSLDGTGTYEQYF.

The V and J genes are TRBV6-5 and TRBJ1-2, with D perhaps matching TRBD1 (6 bases). The V end lost 4 bases, the J end lost 0 bases, and 9 bases lay between the germline ends. The CDR3 totals 14 residues. Per the germline V gene, CDR1 is MNHEY and CDR2 is SVGAGI. The CDR3 here is CASSSQGANYGYTF. The CDR3 DNA reads as TGTGCCAGCAGTTCACAGGGAGCTAACTATGGCTACACCTTC.

The chain couples TRBV4-1 to TRBJ2-7; D uncertain. The ends were cut back, 1 base at V and 0 bases at J, with 10 bases in the middle. Germline values: CDR1 MGHRA, CDR2 YSYEKL. The CDR3 covers 15 residues. CDR3 bases: TGCGCCAGCAGCCAAGTAGAACAGAGCTCCTACGAGCAGTACTTC. As protein: CASSQVEQSSYEQYF.

CDR3 loop: CSARDGARAQETQYF. CDR3 sequence (DNA): TGCAGTGCTAGAGACGGGGCCAGGGCCCAAGAGACCCAGTACTTC. The rearrangement joins TRBV20-1 to TRBJ2-5; D is tentatively TRBD1 or TRBD2 (5 bases each). This CDR3 has 15 residues. V was trimmed by 0 bases and J by 1 base, leaving 12 bases between them. Germline values: CDR1 DFQATT, CDR2 SNEGSKA (reference sequence).

The chain employs TRBV20-1 and TRBJ2-1, with a tentative D call TRBD1 (6 bases). V lost 1 base to trimming and J lost 10 bases, with 14 bases between them. Germline loops: CDR1 DFQATT, CDR2 SNEGSKA (reference sequence). There are 13 residues in the CDR3. The CDR3 spells CSARAPGGTEQFF. The DNA for the CDR3 is TGCAGTGCTAGAGCACCAGGTGGGACAGAGCAGTTCTTC.

This chain connects TRBV7-3 to TRBJ2-1; 8 positions match TRBD1. J lost 6 bases, V lost 5 bases, and 6 bases had no gene match. The CDR3 has 14 amino acids. Germline CDR1 SGHTA, CDR2 FQGTGA. CDR3: CASSQDRVSNEQFF. The CDR3 bases are TGTGCCAGCAGCCAGGACAGGGTCAGCAATGAGCAGTTCTTC.

As to this clonotype: Possible read error: a much larger clone is one base away. The gene calls are TRBV6-4 and TRBJ2-1, with 12 bases matching TRBD2. Germline values: CDR1 MRHNA, CDR2 SNTAGT. The CDR3 consists of 15 residues. Written as DNA, the CDR3 is TGTGCCAGCAGTGAAACTAGCGGGAGGATCAATGAGCAGGTCTTC. It encodes CASSETSGRINEQVF.

The rearrangement links TRBV4-1 to TRBJ2-3; the D is unclear. The length of the CDR3 is 15 residues. V lost 1 base and J lost 2, with 10 bases in between. Germline V lookup: CDR1 MGHRA, CDR2 YSYEKL. The CDR3, as DNA: TGCGCCAGCAGCCAAGTGGTCGGTTTCACAGATACGCAGTATTTT. The encoded protein is CASSQVVGFTDTQYF.

This clonotype came up a few times. This chain links TRBV7-2 with TRBJ2-5; weak D call: TRBD2 (6 bases). V lost 5 bases, J lost 6 bases, and 16 bases lay in between. CDR1 and CDR2 (germline): SGHTA, FQGNSA. This CDR3 has 14 residues. The CDR3 region has the DNA TGTGCCAGCAGCCCCCAGGGACTGGAAAAGACCCAGTACTTC. Translated, it gives CASSPQGLEKTQYF.

The J gene is TRBJ1-2, the V gene TRBV12-3 or TRBV12-4, with 9 bases identical to TRBD1. Trimming cost V 6 bases and J 6 bases; bases outside gene matches: 14. The CDR3 spans 16 residues. The CDR3 region is CASRPNRGPVDHGYTF. The CDR3 DNA reads TGTGCCAGCAGGCCCAACAGGGGGCCCGTTGATCATGGCTACACCTTC.

This clonotype was recorded a few times. The rearrangement joins TRBV12-3 or TRBV12-4 to TRBJ2-4, with D perhaps matching TRBD1 (6 bases). Judging by the DNA end, TRBJ2-7 fits better; the J call may be wrong. CDR3 length: 12 amino acids. The CDR3 bases are TGTGCCAGCAGTGGACAGCGCTACGAGCAGTACTTC. Amino acid sequence: CASSGQRYEQYF.